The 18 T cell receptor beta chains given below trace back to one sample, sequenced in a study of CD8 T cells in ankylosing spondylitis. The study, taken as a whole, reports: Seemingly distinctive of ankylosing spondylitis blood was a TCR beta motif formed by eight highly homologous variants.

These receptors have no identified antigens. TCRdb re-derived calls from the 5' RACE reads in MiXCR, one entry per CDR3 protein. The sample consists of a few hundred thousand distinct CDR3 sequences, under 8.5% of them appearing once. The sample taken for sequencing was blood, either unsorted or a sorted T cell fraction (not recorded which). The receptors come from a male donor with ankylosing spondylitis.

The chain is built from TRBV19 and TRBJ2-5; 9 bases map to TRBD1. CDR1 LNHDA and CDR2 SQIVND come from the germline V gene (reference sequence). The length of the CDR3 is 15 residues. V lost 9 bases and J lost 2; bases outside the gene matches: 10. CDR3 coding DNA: TGTGCCAGCATACCGGGACAGGGATTTCAAGAGACCCAGTACTTC. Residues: CASIPGQGFQETQYF.

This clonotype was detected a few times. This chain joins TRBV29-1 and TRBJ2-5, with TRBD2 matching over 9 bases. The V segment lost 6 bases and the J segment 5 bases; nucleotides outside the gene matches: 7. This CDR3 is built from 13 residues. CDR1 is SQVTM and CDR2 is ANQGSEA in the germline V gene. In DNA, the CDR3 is TGCAGCGTGCAAGCGGGGGGCGGGGAGACCCAGTACTTC. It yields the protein CSVQAGGGETQYF.

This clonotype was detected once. The DNA of the CDR3 is TGTGCCAGCAGTCAACTAGCGGGAGGTTGGACAGATACGCAGTATTTT. It codes for CASSQLAGGWTDTQYF. The V gene is TRBV27, the J gene TRBJ2-3; 12 bases fit TRBD2. CDR1 is MNHEY and CDR2 is SMNVEV in the germline V gene (reference sequence). This CDR3 is 16 amino acids long. Germline trimming cut 5 bases from V and 3 bases from J; bases unmatched to any gene: 6.

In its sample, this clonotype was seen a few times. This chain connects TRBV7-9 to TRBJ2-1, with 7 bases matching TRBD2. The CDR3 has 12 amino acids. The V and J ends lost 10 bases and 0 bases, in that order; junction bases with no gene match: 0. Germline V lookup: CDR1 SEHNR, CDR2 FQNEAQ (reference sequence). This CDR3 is CATSGSYNEQFF. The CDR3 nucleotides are TGTGCCACTAGCGGCTCCTACAATGAGCAGTTCTTC.

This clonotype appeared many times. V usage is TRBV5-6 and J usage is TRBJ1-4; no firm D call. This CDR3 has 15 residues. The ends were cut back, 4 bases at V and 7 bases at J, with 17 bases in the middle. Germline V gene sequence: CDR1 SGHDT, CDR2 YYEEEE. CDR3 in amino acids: CASSPVGQQTEKLFF. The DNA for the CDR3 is TGTGCCAGCAGCCCTGTAGGCCAGCAGACTGAAAAACTGTTTTTT. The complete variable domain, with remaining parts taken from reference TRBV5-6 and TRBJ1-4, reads DAGVTQSPTHLIKTRGQQVTLRCSPKSGHDTVSWYQQALGQGPQFIFQYYEEEERQRGNFPDRFSGHQFPNYSSELNVNALLLGDSALYLCASSPVGQQTEKLFFGSGTQLSVL.

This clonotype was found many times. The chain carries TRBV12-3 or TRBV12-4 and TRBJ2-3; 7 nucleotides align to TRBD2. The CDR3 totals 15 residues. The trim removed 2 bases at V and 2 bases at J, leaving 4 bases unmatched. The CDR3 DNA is TGTGCCAGCAGTTTAACTAGCGCCTCCACAGATACGCAGTATTTT. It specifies CASSLTSASTDTQYF.

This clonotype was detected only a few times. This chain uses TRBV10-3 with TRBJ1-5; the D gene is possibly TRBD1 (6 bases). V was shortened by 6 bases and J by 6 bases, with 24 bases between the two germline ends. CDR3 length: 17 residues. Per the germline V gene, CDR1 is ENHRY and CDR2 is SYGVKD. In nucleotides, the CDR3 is TGTGCCATCAGCGGGAACTCGGCAGGGGTTCGCCCTCAGCCCCAGCATTTT. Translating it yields CAISGNSAGVRPQPQHF.

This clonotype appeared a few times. The CDR3 here is CASSQDRTPYTF. DNA of the CDR3: TGTGCCAGCAGCCAAGATAGGACCCCGTACACCTTC. The chain links TRBV4-2 to TRBJ1-2; D gene ambiguous. Trimming stripped 0 bases from V and 11 bases from J, with 10 bases between. Germline values: CDR1 LGHNA, CDR2 YNFKEQ. CDR3 size: 12 residues.

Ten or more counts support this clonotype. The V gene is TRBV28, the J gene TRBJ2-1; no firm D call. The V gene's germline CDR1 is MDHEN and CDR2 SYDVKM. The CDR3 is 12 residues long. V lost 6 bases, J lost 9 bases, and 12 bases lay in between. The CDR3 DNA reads TGTGCCAGCAGGCGAAGCGCTTTTGAGCAGTTCTTC. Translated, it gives CASRRSAFEQFF.

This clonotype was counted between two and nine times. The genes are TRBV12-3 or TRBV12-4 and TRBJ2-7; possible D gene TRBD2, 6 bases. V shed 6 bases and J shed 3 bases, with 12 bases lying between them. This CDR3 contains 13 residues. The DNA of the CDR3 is TGTGCCAGCAGGGGGGGTGGAGTCTACGAGCAGTACTTC. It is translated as CASRGGGVYEQYF.

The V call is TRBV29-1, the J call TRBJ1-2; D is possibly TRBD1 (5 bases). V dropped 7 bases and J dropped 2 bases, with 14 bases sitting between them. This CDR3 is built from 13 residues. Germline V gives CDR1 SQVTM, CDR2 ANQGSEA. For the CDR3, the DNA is TGCAGCGACCAGGGTGATCAAAACTATGGCTACACCTTC. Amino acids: CSDQGDQNYGYTF.

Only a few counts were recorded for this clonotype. DNA of the CDR3: TGTGCCAGCAGCCCGGGACAGGGGGACAATGAGCAGTTCTTC. This translates into CASSPGQGDNEQFF. This chain links TRBV9 with TRBJ2-1; the match to TRBD1 covers 11 bases. Looked up from germline, CDR1 is SGDLS and CDR2 is YYNGEE. J lost 5 bases, V lost 4 bases, and 2 bases had no gene match. The CDR3 sequence is 14 residues long.

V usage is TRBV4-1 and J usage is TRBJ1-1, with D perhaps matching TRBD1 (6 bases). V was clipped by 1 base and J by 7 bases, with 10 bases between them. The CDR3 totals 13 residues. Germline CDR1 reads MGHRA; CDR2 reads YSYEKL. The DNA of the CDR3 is TGCGCCAGCAGCCAAGTGACAGGAGATGAAGCTTTCTTT. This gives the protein CASSQVTGDEAFF.

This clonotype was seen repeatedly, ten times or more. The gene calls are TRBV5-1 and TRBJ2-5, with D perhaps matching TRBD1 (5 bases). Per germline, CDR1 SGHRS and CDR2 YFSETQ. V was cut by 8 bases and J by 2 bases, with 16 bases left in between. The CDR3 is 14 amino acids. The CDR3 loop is CASRSMTAQETQYF. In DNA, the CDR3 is TGCGCCAGTCGCTCTATGACAGCACAAGAGACCCAGTACTTC.

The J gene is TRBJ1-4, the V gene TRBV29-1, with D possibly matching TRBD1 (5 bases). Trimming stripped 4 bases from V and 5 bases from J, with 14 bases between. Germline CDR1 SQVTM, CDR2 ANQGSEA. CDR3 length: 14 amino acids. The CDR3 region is CSVARGGSNEKLFF. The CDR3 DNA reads TGCAGCGTTGCACGGGGCGGGTCGAATGAAAAACTGTTTTTT.

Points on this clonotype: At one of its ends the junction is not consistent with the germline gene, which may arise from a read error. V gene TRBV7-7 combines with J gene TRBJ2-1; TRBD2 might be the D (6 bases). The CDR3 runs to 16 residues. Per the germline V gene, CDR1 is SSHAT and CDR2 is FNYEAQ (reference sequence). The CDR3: CASSPYVGTSYNEQFF. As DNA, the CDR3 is TGTGCTAGCAGCCCATATGTGGGGACTTCGTACAATGAGCAGTTCTTC.

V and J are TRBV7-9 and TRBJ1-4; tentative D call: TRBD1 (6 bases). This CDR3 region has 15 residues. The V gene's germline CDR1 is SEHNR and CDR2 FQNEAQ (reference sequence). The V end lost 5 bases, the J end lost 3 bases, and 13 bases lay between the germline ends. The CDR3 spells CASSPTGPPNEKLFF. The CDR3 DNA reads TGTGCCAGCAGCCCGACAGGACCCCCTAATGAAAAACTGTTTTTT.

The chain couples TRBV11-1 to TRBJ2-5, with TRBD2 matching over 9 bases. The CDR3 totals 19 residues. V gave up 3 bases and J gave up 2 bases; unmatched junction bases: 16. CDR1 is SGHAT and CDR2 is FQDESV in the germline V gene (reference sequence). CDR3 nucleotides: TGTGCCAGCAGCTTGGGGGTGGTTCGGACTAGCGCTCGACAAGAGACCCAGTACTTC. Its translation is CASSLGVVRTSARQETQYF.